The clone carrying this T cell receptor beta chain was counted a single time. Random hexamers were used to reverse transcribe about 0.5 to 1 ug of RNA. By means of immunoSEQ multiplex PCR, TCR beta CDR3 spanning 54 Vbeta and 13 Jbeta underwent amplification. TCRdb reprocessed the immunoSEQ multiplex PCR reads via MiXCR and lists one record per CDR3 protein. The sample lists roughly 180,000 distinct CDR3 sequences; about 95% were seen once. CD8+ and CD4+ T cells were negatively isolated; TEMRA cells were FACS-enriched. The data belong to a study of CD8 T cells in Susac syndrome. This CDR3 spans 17 amino acids. Trimming took off 4 bases at V and 0 bases at J, with 18 bases between the two ends. CDR1 and CDR2 (germline): SGHRS, YFSETQ.

The chain is built from TRBV5-1 and TRBJ2-3, with D perhaps TRBD2 (6 bases). This TCR was recovered from a human donor in good health. Sequencing was performed on CD4+ T cells from PBMCs. CDR3 amino acids: CASSEQNSGGSTDTQYF. CDR3 bases: TGCGCCAGCAGCGAGCAGAATAGCGGAGGAAGCACAGATACGCAGTATTTT. Together with reference TRBV5-1 and TRBJ2-3, the CDR3 gives the full variable domain: KAGVTQTPRYLIKTRGQQVTLSCSPISGHRSVSWYQQTPGQGLQFLFEYFSETQRNKGNFPGRFSGRQFSNSRSEMNVSTLELGDSALYLCASSEQNSGGSTDTQYFGPGTRLTVL.